Shown below are 13 T cell receptor beta chains from a single sample sequenced in a study of CD8 T cells in ankylosing spondylitis. TCRdb re-analysed the 5' RACE reads in MiXCR, keeping a single row per CDR3 protein. The data hold around 150,000 distinct CDR3 sequences, with roughly 44% observed a single time. The source material was synovial fluid, either unsorted or a sorted T cell fraction (not recorded which). These receptors were obtained from a male donor with ankylosing spondylitis.

The V gene is TRBV9, the J gene TRBJ2-3; 10 nucleotides agree with TRBD2. The germline CDR1 and CDR2 sequences are SGDLS and YYNGEE. This CDR3 comprises 16 residues. J gave up 3 bases and V 4 bases, and 8 bases lay outside the gene matches. The CDR3 spells CASSNPLAGVTDTQYF. In DNA form, the CDR3 reads TGTGCCAGCAGCAACCCCCTAGCGGGAGTTACAGATACGCAGTATTTT.

The CDR3 is CASSPGRARSPLHF. The CDR3 nucleotides are TGTGCCAGCAGCCCCGGGAGGGCGAGGTCACCCCTCCACTTT. The chain carries TRBV7-2 and TRBJ1-6, with no clear D. Germline V gene data show CDR1 as SGHTA and CDR2 as FQGNSA. The CDR3 length is 14 residues. V lost 5 bases, J lost 10 bases, and 15 bases lay in between.

The chain links TRBV20-1 to TRBJ2-1, with 8 positions matching TRBD1. V dropped 6 bases and J dropped 3; count of bases not matched to a gene: 7. This CDR3 spans 14 amino acids. The germline V gene encodes CDR1 DFQATT and CDR2 SNEGSKA (reference sequence). The CDR3 protein is CSATTGVCYNEQFF. The CDR3 nucleotides are TGCAGTGCAACGACAGGGGTGTGCTACAATGAGCAGTTCTTC.

This clonotype was seen many times. The V gene is TRBV6-1, the J gene TRBJ1-1; tentative D call: TRBD1 (6 bases). V lost 6 bases, J lost 1 base, and 15 bases lay in between. Germline V CDR1 and CDR2: MNHNS, SASEGT. CDR3 length: 15 amino acids. DNA of the CDR3: TGTGCCAGCAGGGCACTACAGGGTGGGAACACTGAAGCTTTCTTT. This translates into CASRALQGGNTEAFF.

V gene TRBV2 combines with J gene TRBJ1-2; tentatively, D is TRBD1 (6 bases). Germline V CDR1 and CDR2: SNHLY, FYNNEI. The CDR3 totals 18 residues. V lost 3 bases and J 6 bases, leaving 26 bases between the germline ends. CDR3: CASSDPRMTGLMPNGYTF. In nucleotides, the CDR3 is TGTGCCAGCAGTGATCCCCGCATGACAGGCCTTATGCCAAATGGCTACACCTTC.

This clonotype was found a few times. This chain links TRBV4-1 with TRBJ2-7, with D maybe TRBD2 (6 bases). Looked up from germline, CDR1 is MGHRA and CDR2 is YSYEKL. The CDR3 has 15 residues. V was cut by 0 bases and J by 3 bases, with 12 bases left in between. This CDR3 is CASSQDWGELYEQYF. The CDR3 bases are TGCGCCAGCAGCCAAGATTGGGGGGAACTCTACGAGCAGTACTTC.

The chain employs TRBV4-1 and TRBJ2-7; TRBD1 agrees at 9 bases. Germline V lookup: CDR1 MGHRA, CDR2 YSYEKL. The CDR3 runs to 17 residues. V shed 0 bases, J shed 2 bases, and the junction held 8 bases outside the gene matches. The CDR3 spells CASSQDPWDRAAYEQYF. CDR3 nucleotides: TGCGCCAGCAGCCAAGATCCATGGGACAGGGCAGCCTACGAGCAGTACTTC.

V gene TRBV6-1 combines with J gene TRBJ1-1, with D perhaps matching TRBD1 (6 bases). Trimming left V 6 bases short and J 11 bases short, with 22 bases between. Per the germline V gene, CDR1 is MNHNS and CDR2 is SASEGT. The CDR3 runs to 14 residues. CDR3 sequence (DNA): TGTGCCAGCAGCCGTAGGACAGTCCCTCGAGAGGCTTTCTTT. It translates to CASSRRTVPREAFF.

By share, this clonotype counts as medium-sized. Here the CDR3 reads CASSWGGPFNEQFF. The CDR3 region has the DNA TGTGCCAGCAGTTGGGGGGGGCCTTTCAATGAGCAGTTCTTC. The chain is built from TRBV12-3 or TRBV12-4 and TRBJ2-1; possible D gene TRBD2, 7 bases. The ends were cut back, 4 bases at V and 6 bases at J, with 13 bases in the middle. The CDR3 contains 14 residues.

The genes are TRBV24-1 and TRBJ1-1; D is unresolved. Germline CDR1 KGHDR, CDR2 SFDVKD. The ends were cut back, 8 bases at V and 4 bases at J, with 10 bases in the middle. This CDR3 spans 12 amino acids. The CDR3 bases are TGTGCCACCACTGAATGGGGCACTGAAGCTTTCTTT. It specifies CATTEWGTEAFF.

The J gene is TRBJ2-1, the V gene TRBV9; D ambiguous. Trimming left V 0 bases short and J 4 bases short, with 11 bases between. Germline V lookup: CDR1 SGDLS, CDR2 YYNGEE. The CDR3 has 15 residues. The chain's CDR3 is CASSVGGNLYNEQFF. In nucleotides, the CDR3 is TGTGCCAGCAGCGTAGGGGGAAATCTTTACAATGAGCAGTTCTTC.

The chain recombines TRBV6-1 with TRBJ1-5; possible D gene TRBD1, 5 bases. V was pared by 6 bases and J by 4 bases, with 16 bases between. The germline CDR1 and CDR2 sequences are MNHNS and SASEGT. The CDR3 runs 15 residues. CDR3 DNA sequence: TGTGCCAGCAGGCCCTTCGGGGGAACAAATCAGCCCCAGCATTTT. Encoded protein: CASRPFGGTNQPQHF.

This clonotype was detected a few times. The rearrangement uses TRBV12-3 or TRBV12-4 and TRBJ2-6; D is uncertain. The CDR3 consists of 13 residues. V dropped 6 bases and J dropped 3 bases, with 6 bases sitting between them. CDR3 sequence reads: CASSSLGANVLTF. The CDR3 DNA reads as TGTGCCAGCAGCTCCCTTGGGGCCAACGTCCTGACTTTC.